Only one count was recorded for the clone carrying this TCR beta chain. Its target is not known. The data belong to a study of OX40 agonist ivuxolimab in advanced cancers. Overall study results and limits: Relatively little clonal expansion, among the lowest observed, appeared in partial responders at 0.1-3.0 mg/kg. Doses of 0.1 to 3.0 mg/kg were accompanied by clonal expansion of CD4+ and CD8+ blood T cells by week 6.

The repertoire was sequenced with immunoSEQ multiplex PCR; TCRdb's copy has only in-frame clones and lacks some. The sample yields about 74,000 clones, roughly 80% seen once. Germline V gene lookup returns CDR1 SGHTA and CDR2 FQGNSA. V lost 5 bases, J lost 6 bases, and 16 bases lay in between. The CDR3 sequence is 14 residues long. This clonotype was obtained from an adult with an advanced solid tumor such as melanoma, head and neck, liver or kidney cancer. J is TRBJ1-1 and V is TRBV7-2; D unclear. The material sequenced was CD4+ or CD8+ T cells sorted from blood, taken in a trial of the OX40 agonist ivuxolimab. The CDR3 here is CASSPSLLFAEAFF. CDR3 DNA sequence: TGTGCCAGCAGCCCGTCGCTTCTTTTCGCTGAAGCTTTCTTT.